The entry below describes one T cell receptor (beta chain). The antigen it recognizes is unknown. Per-base qualities were not stored, and no clone one base away is much larger. This sample is part of a study of blood T cell repertoires in COVID-19 (dated by TCRdb to about 2020). For the wider study: Samples covering the acute and convalescent phases of COVID-19 were provided by collaborators in the United States, Italy and Spain. The material from the prospective study consisted of cDNA or gDNA derived from T cells, B-cell-depleted T cells, or PBMCs. Deeply sampled blood TCRbeta repertoires from subjects exposed to, actively infected with, or recovered from COVID-19 were included in the dataset. The repertoires were made available in a free public database intended to serve as a resource for research on the immune response to SARS-CoV-2. Samples came from the ongoing ImmuneRACE study (first 160 participants) plus 1,254 subjects from 6 global collaborators. Nearly every sample came with metadata listing a de-identified subject ID, COVID-19 status, age in years and sex. Where HLA class I and class II types were available, the types were taken from metadata supplied by the sample provider, not from assay-based typing. Findings and caveats that apply to the study as a whole: Clinical and demographic metadata were provided uncurated, with the amount varying by source and participant.

Measured from the cysteine to the phenylalanine, the CDR3 is 16 residues long. Just CDR3 DNA is preserved here, 48 bases in frame from base 1. At the junction V is shortened by 0 bases and J by 6 bases; bases outside the gene matches: 7. The germline V gene gives CDR1 as LGHNA and CDR2 as YNFKEQ. One collaborating source in Seattle enrolled patients while the patients were actively infected and followed the patients over time throughout the course of disease. Each collaborating institution followed its own protocols to collect whole blood in K2EDTA tubes. Collaborator samples were shipped for TCRbeta analysis as frozen whole blood, isolated PBMCs, or DNA extracted from either sample type. TCRbeta CDR3 regions were amplified from genomic DNA using the immunoSEQ Assay, a bias-controlled multiplex PCR. As for the authors' bioinformatics: The number of nucleated cells in each sample was estimated from the amplification of reference gene primers within the assay. Sequence reads were collapsed and filtered to measure the absolute abundance of every unique TCRbeta CDR3 rearrangement. Productive Simpson clonality was computed per sample as the square root of Simpson's diversity index over productive rearrangements. TCRdb obtained this table from immuneACCESS and retained in-frame rearrangements with V and J assigned. These tables miss some clones; where compared with another copy, unresolved V genes account for less than half of the shortfall, and the remainder is unexplained. The V and J calls and clone size were taken over from that table, and D and trimming were inferred from the DNA. The sample includes some 500,000 clones, with about 88% observed a single time. Roughly 8% of the sample goes to the ten largest clones.

Sequenced sample: peripheral blood. The sequence links TRBV4-2 to TRBJ1-5; a stretch of 8 junction bases matches TRBD1. This TCR was recovered from a woman in her forties or fifties with COVID-19, enrolled during active disease. The CDR3 amino acid sequence is: CASSQDRKDRVQPQHF. The DNA sequence follows: TGTGCCAGCAGCCAAGATCGGAAGGACAGGGTTCAGCCCCAGCATTTT.